A selection of T cell receptor beta chains follows, all from one sample in a study of cytomegalovirus exposure and HLA in healthy donors. The assay was immunoSEQ multiplex PCR, and TCRdb's table has in-frame clones only and misses some. The profile shows roughly 190,000 clones, around 90% of them singletons. The sequenced sample was PBMCs. The source is a woman aged 18 to 35 in good health and CMV-seronegative. Each CDR3 is given with its conserved first and last residue. Each record gives: clone size, V gene, J gene, D gene, CDR3 DNA, CDR3 protein. D genes are given only for firm matches. Expanded clones are given a class, and other clones once, few, many or no size at all.

abundance: NA; v_gene: TRBV5-4; j_gene: TRBJ1-2; d_gene: NA; CDR3nt: TGTGCCAGCAGCTTGGTCGGAGCAAACTATGGCTACACCTTC; CDR3aa: CASSLVGANYGYTF
abundance: NA; v_gene: TRBV19; j_gene: TRBJ2-1; d_gene: TRBD2; CDR3nt: TGTGCCAGCTCAAAGGGGACTAGCGGGAGAAGCTCCTACAATGAGCAGTTCTTC; CDR3aa: CASSKGTSGRSSYNEQFF
abundance: NA; v_gene: TRBV5-1; j_gene: TRBJ1-1; d_gene: TRBD1; CDR3nt: TGCGCCAGCAGCTTGGGGACAGGGGGCCCGAACACTGAAGCTTTCTTT; CDR3aa: CASSLGTGGPNTEAFF
abundance: NA; v_gene: TRBV9; j_gene: TRBJ2-7; d_gene: TRBD2; CDR3nt: TGTGCCAGCAGCGTATTCGGACTAGCTGCAACCTACGAGCAGTACTTC; CDR3aa: CASSVFGLAATYEQYF
abundance: NA; v_gene: TRBV5-1; j_gene: TRBJ2-3; d_gene: TRBD2; CDR3nt: TGCGCCAGCAGCCTGGGGACTAGCGGGAGTCAAAATACGCAGTATTTT; CDR3aa: CASSLGTSGSQNTQYF
abundance: few; v_gene: TRBV5-4; j_gene: TRBJ1-1; d_gene: NA; CDR3nt: TGTGCCAGCAGCTACGGCGGGGCCACTGAAGCTTTCTTT; CDR3aa: CASSYGGATEAFF
abundance: NA; v_gene: TRBV19; j_gene: TRBJ2-7; d_gene: NA; CDR3nt: TGTGCCAGTAGTTCTCGTTACGAGCAGTACTTC; CDR3aa: CASSSRYEQYF
abundance: once; v_gene: TRBV11-2; j_gene: TRBJ2-7; d_gene: NA; CDR3nt: TGTGCCAGCAGCTTTTCCGGGACTGCCTTAATCTACGAGCAGTACTTC; CDR3aa: CASSFSGTALIYEQYF
abundance: few; v_gene: TRBV7-9; j_gene: TRBJ1-1; d_gene: NA; CDR3nt: TGTGCCAGCAGCCTTACGGGACTTATGAACACTGAAGCTTTCTTT; CDR3aa: CASSLTGLMNTEAFF
abundance: few; v_gene: TRBV30; j_gene: TRBJ1-1; d_gene: TRBD1; CDR3nt: TGTGCCTGGGACAGGGAGGTAAACACTGAAGCTTTCTTT; CDR3aa: CAWDREVNTEAFF
abundance: NA; v_gene: TRBV5-1; j_gene: TRBJ1-2; d_gene: NA; CDR3nt: TGCGCCAGCAGTCCAGGGGTCCTTAACTATGGCTACACCTTC; CDR3aa: CASSPGVLNYGYTF
abundance: NA; v_gene: TRBV4-1; j_gene: TRBJ2-7; d_gene: NA; CDR3nt: TGCGCCAGCAGCCTTGTCGGGGTAGCATTCGACGAGCAGTACTTC; CDR3aa: CASSLVGVAFDEQYF
abundance: NA; v_gene: TRBV18; j_gene: TRBJ2-7; d_gene: TRBD2; CDR3nt: TGTGCCAGCTCACCCGGGACTAGCGGGAGGCCTACCTACGAGCAGTACTTC; CDR3aa: CASSPGTSGRPTYEQYF
abundance: NA; v_gene: TRBV28; j_gene: TRBJ1-1; d_gene: TRBD1; CDR3nt: TGTGCCAGCAGTCCTTGGACAGGAAGCATGAACACTGAAGCTTTCTTT; CDR3aa: CASSPWTGSMNTEAFF
abundance: NA; v_gene: TRBV10-3; j_gene: TRBJ1-2; d_gene: NA; CDR3nt: TGTGCCATCAGTGCCGATCCTTCCTGGGGGGATGGCTACACCTTC; CDR3aa: CAISADPSWGDGYTF
abundance: NA; v_gene: TRBV6-5; j_gene: TRBJ2-7; d_gene: NA; CDR3nt: TGTGCCAGCAGTTACCGGACAGTGACCGTGGGGGAGCAGTACTTC; CDR3aa: CASSYRTVTVGEQYF
abundance: NA; v_gene: TRBV9; j_gene: TRBJ2-3; d_gene: TRBD2; CDR3nt: TGTGCCAGCAGCGACCGGACTAGCGGGACTACAGATACGCAGTATTTT; CDR3aa: CASSDRTSGTTDTQYF
abundance: NA; v_gene: TRBV2; j_gene: TRBJ2-5; d_gene: TRBD2; CDR3nt: TGTGCCACCAAGCGGGGGCAAAAAGAGACCCAGTACTTC; CDR3aa: CATKRGQKETQYF
abundance: NA; v_gene: TRBV2; j_gene: TRBJ2-3; d_gene: NA; CDR3nt: TGTGCCAGCAGTGGGGGCCGGGACATAGGCCCTTCTTGGGCAGATACGCAGTATTTT; CDR3aa: CASSGGRDIGPSWADTQYF
abundance: NA; v_gene: TRBV5-4; j_gene: TRBJ2-3; d_gene: NA; CDR3nt: TGTGCCAGCAGCTTCGCACTTCGAGATACGCAGTATTTT; CDR3aa: CASSFALRDTQYF
abundance: NA; v_gene: TRBV29-1; j_gene: TRBJ1-5; d_gene: NA; CDR3nt: TGCAGCGTTGATGTAGGGGCAGGTCAGCCCCAGCATTTT; CDR3aa: CSVDVGAGQPQHF
abundance: NA; v_gene: TRBV7-9; j_gene: TRBJ2-3; d_gene: TRBD2; CDR3nt: TGTGCCAGCAGCTTCCCACGGGGGGGTAGCACAGATACGCAGTATTTT; CDR3aa: CASSFPRGGSTDTQYF
abundance: once; v_gene: TRBV6-1; j_gene: TRBJ1-2; d_gene: NA; CDR3nt: TGTGCCAGCAGTGAATCAGGGTTTAACTATGGCTACACCTTC; CDR3aa: CASSESGFNYGYTF
abundance: NA; v_gene: TRBV18; j_gene: TRBJ2-7; d_gene: TRBD2; CDR3nt: TGTGCCAGCTCACCAGGGGCGGGGGGGCCGAGCGAGCAGTACTTC; CDR3aa: CASSPGAGGPSEQYF
abundance: NA; v_gene: TRBV7-9; j_gene: TRBJ2-2; d_gene: TRBD1; CDR3nt: TGTGCCAGCAGTCAAAACCCTGGACAGGGGGTTGGCACCGGGGAGCTGTTTTTT; CDR3aa: CASSQNPGQGVGTGELFF
abundance: NA; v_gene: TRBV5-1; j_gene: TRBJ2-1; d_gene: TRBD2; CDR3nt: TGCGCCAGCAGCTCGCTAGGACTAGCGGGGATGAATGAGCAGTTCTTC; CDR3aa: CASSSLGLAGMNEQFF
abundance: NA; v_gene: TRBV15; j_gene: TRBJ1-1; d_gene: NA; CDR3nt: TGTGCCACCAGCAGAGAGGGGGGGCTTAACACTGAAGCTTTCTTT; CDR3aa: CATSREGGLNTEAFF
abundance: NA; v_gene: TRBV5-1; j_gene: TRBJ2-1; d_gene: TRBD1; CDR3nt: TGCGCCAGCAGCTTGGGGGGACAGGGGGCTGGTGAGCAGTTCTTC; CDR3aa: CASSLGGQGAGEQFF
abundance: NA; v_gene: TRBV30; j_gene: TRBJ2-2; d_gene: TRBD2; CDR3nt: TGTGCCTGGAGACTAGCGGGGGCCGGGGAGCTGTTTTTT; CDR3aa: CAWRLAGAGELFF
abundance: NA; v_gene: TRBV28; j_gene: TRBJ1-6; d_gene: NA; CDR3nt: TGTGCCAGCGTCCTCTCCTATAATTCACCCCTCCACTTT; CDR3aa: CASVLSYNSPLHF
abundance: NA; v_gene: TRBV11-2; j_gene: TRBJ1-2; d_gene: TRBD1; CDR3nt: TGTGCCAGCAGCTCACTGACAGGGCACTATGGCTACACCTTC; CDR3aa: CASSSLTGHYGYTF
abundance: NA; v_gene: TRBV15; j_gene: TRBJ1-2; d_gene: TRBD1; CDR3nt: TGTGCCACCAGCAGACCGACAGGGAATGATGGTGGCTACACCTTC; CDR3aa: CATSRPTGNDGGYTF
abundance: NA; v_gene: TRBV7-6; j_gene: TRBJ2-3; d_gene: NA; CDR3nt: TGTGCCAGCAGCCCCCTCTGGGCAGGGAGCACAGATACGCAGTATTTT; CDR3aa: CASSPLWAGSTDTQYF